A selection of T cell receptor beta chains follows, all from one sample in a study of blood T cells in healthy people across ages. MiXCR, applied by TCRdb to the 5' RACE reads, yields one record per CDR3 protein. The repertoire holds roughly 1,500,000 distinct CDR3 sequences, with approximately 40% as singletons. Sample: blood. Receptors originate from a woman younger than 35 in good health. CDR3s include the opening cysteine and the closing phenylalanine or tryptophan. Each record gives: J gene, CDR3 length, D gene, V gene, clone size, CDR3 DNA, CDR3 protein. A D gene is named only where the DNA matches it firmly. Only some rows state a clone size, as once, few, many or a class for expanded clones.

>TRBJ2-7|10|.|TRBV21-1|once
TGTGCCACCGCGTCGGAGGAGCAGTACTTC
CATASEEQYF
>TRBJ2-7|12|.|TRBV7-2|many
TGTGCCAGCAGCGTTAATACCTACGAGCAGTACTTC
CASSVNTYEQYF
>TRBJ1-4|14|.|TRBV30|.
TGTGCCTGGAGTGGGAGCTCAGGTTATGAAAAACTGTTTTTT
CAWSGSSGYEKLFF
>TRBJ2-7|17|TRBD1|TRBV20-1|.
TGCAGTGCTAGCTCCGGGACAGGGGGTCCTAGCTCCTACGAGCAGTACTTC
CSASSGTGGPSSYEQYF
>TRBJ1-1|13|.|TRBV12-3/TRBV12-4|few
TGTGCCAGCAGACAAACGGGGGAGGAAGGAGCTTTCTTT
CASRQTGEEGAFF
>TRBJ2-6|19|.|TRBV7-2|few
TGTGCCAGCAGCTTATACACGGTAGTTGCCGATTCTGGGGCCAACGTCCTGACTTTC
CASSLYTVVADSGANVLTF
>TRBJ1-1|15|.|TRBV5-1|few
TGCGCCAGCAGCTTGGATGCAGGGCCGGACACTGAAGCTTTCTTT
CASSLDAGPDTEAFF
>TRBJ2-7|15|TRBD1|TRBV5-1|.
TGCGCCAGCAGCCCTTGGGACAGGACCTTCTACGAGCAGTACTTC
CASSPWDRTFYEQYF
>TRBJ2-5|13|TRBD1|TRBV6-5|.
TGTGCCAGCAGCAACAGGGGCGTTGATGAGCAGTACTTC
CASSNRGVDEQYF
>TRBJ2-3|14|.|TRBV5-1|few
TGCGCCAGCACCCCGGACACAAGCACAGATACGCAGTATTTT
CASTPDTSTDTQYF
>TRBJ2-7|15|.|TRBV28|.
TGTGCCAGCAGTTTATCCGGGGGGCTAACCTACGAGCAGTACTTC
CASSLSGGLTYEQYF
>TRBJ1-1|14|TRBD1|TRBV29-1|.
TGCAGCGTTGAAGGTCAGACAGGGGTCACTGAAGCTTTCTTT
CSVEGQTGVTEAFF
>TRBJ2-1|17|TRBD2|TRBV7-8|.
TGTGCCAGCAGCTTAGGGACTAGCGGGATGGGCTACAATGAGCAGTTCTTC
CASSLGTSGMGYNEQFF
>TRBJ2-5|15|TRBD2|TRBV5-1|few
TGCGCCAGCAGCTTGCCCAGCGGGGCTCAAGAGACCCAGTACTTC
CASSLPSGAQETQYF
>TRBJ1-5|13|.|TRBV21-1|.
TGTGCCAGCAGACGAGGGCACGATCAGCCCCAGCATTTT
CASRRGHDQPQHF